Shown below are 22 T cell receptor beta chains from a single sample sequenced in a study of blood T cell repertoires in COVID-19. The protocol was immunoSEQ multiplex PCR, while the TCRdb copy is restricted to in-frame clones and leaves out a portion. This table holds more than 150,000 clones, around 84% found once. Sequenced: peripheral blood. These receptors were taken from a man aged 40-50 years with active or convalescent COVID-19.

The genes are TRBV6-5 and TRBJ1-2; no clear D. This CDR3 region has 12 residues. Germline V gives CDR1 MNHEY, CDR2 SVGAGI. V shed 6 bases and J shed 9 bases, with 14 bases lying between them. CDR3 coding DNA: TGTGCCAGCAGGGACGGCGGAGGGAGCTACACCTTC. It specifies CASRDGGGSYTF.

This clone was detected once. The chain is built from TRBV4-1 and TRBJ1-2; 10 bases are shared with TRBD1. The CDR3 length is 17 residues. Losses at the gene ends were 3 bases for V and 3 bases for J; bases not matched to a gene: 10. The germline V gene has CDR1 MGHRA and CDR2 YSYEKL. The CDR3: CASSQSPGQGIDYGYTF. The CDR3 DNA sequence: TGCGCCAGCAGCCAGTCTCCGGGACAGGGGATTGACTATGGCTACACCTTC.

The chain uses TRBV7-2 and TRBJ1-3; 7 nucleotides line up with TRBD1. CDR1 is SGHTA, CDR2 FQGNSA, per germline. J gave up 4 bases and V 1 base, and 1 base lay outside the gene matches. This CDR3 is built from 14 residues. This CDR3 is CASSLGGQGNTIYF. CDR3 DNA: TGTGCCAGCAGCTTAGGGGGACAGGGAAACACCATATATTTT.

V gene TRBV28 combines with J gene TRBJ1-6; 8 bases align to TRBD1. Trimming at V came to 7 bases and at J to 3 bases, leaving 8 bases not matched to a gene. Germline-derived CDR1 and CDR2 are MDHEN and SYDVKM. The length of the CDR3 is 16 residues. The CDR3 nucleotides are TGTGCCAGCAAAGCCCCCACAGGGGGCTATAATTCACCCCTCCACTTT. It is translated as CASKAPTGGYNSPLHF.

The rearrangement joins TRBV2 to TRBJ1-5; TRBD1 matches 8 bases. The CDR3 runs 13 residues. The junction had 4 bases not matched to a gene; V was cut back by 6 bases and J by 6 bases. The germline CDR1 and CDR2 sequences are SNHLY and FYNNEI. CDR3 coding DNA: TGTGCCAGCAGGGGGACAGGTCCTCAGCCCCAGCATTTT. This translates into CASRGTGPQPQHF.

The genes are TRBV7-9 and TRBJ1-1, with a tentative D call TRBD1 (5 bases). The germline V and J ends were trimmed by 5 bases and 3 bases, with 16 bases remaining between them. Germline V lookup: CDR1 SEHNR, CDR2 FQNEAQ (reference sequence). The CDR3 has 15 amino acids. CDR3 region: CASSPNQGLDTEAFF. The CDR3 bases are TGTGCCAGCAGCCCGAATCAGGGATTGGACACTGAAGCTTTCTTT.

The chain joins TRBV11-2 to TRBJ2-3, with 7 bases fitting TRBD2. V was clipped by 3 bases and J by 4 bases; unmatched bases: 10. CDR3 size: 16 residues. Germline V gives CDR1 SGHAT, CDR2 FQNNGV. The CDR3 region has the DNA TGTGCCAGCAGCTTTCGGGGGAGGGCTTCCGCAGATACGCAGTATTTT. Residues: CASSFRGRASADTQYF.

This clone was detected only a few times. This rearrangement joins TRBV28 to TRBJ1-5, with D perhaps matching TRBD1 (6 bases). The CDR3 is 17 amino acids. Trimming shortened V by 7 bases and J by 0 bases, and 19 bases separated the two germline ends. In germline, CDR1 is MDHEN, CDR2 SYDVKM. The CDR3 region is CASITAGTPYSNQPQHF. The CDR3, as DNA: TGTGCCAGCATTACGGCAGGGACACCTTATAGCAATCAGCCCCAGCATTTT.

This chain's CDR3 is CASSHDSGGAWNEQFF. The DNA of the CDR3 is TGCGCCAGCAGCCATGATAGCGGGGGGGCTTGGAATGAGCAGTTCTTC. J is TRBJ2-1 and V is TRBV4-1; TRBD2 matches 11 bases. Trimming cost V 3 bases and J 7 bases; bases outside gene matches: 8. This CDR3 is 16 amino acids long. The germline gives CDR1 MGHRA, CDR2 YSYEKL.

This clone appeared a single time. The chain combines TRBV28 with TRBJ1-2; the D gene is possibly TRBD1 (5 bases). There are 13 residues in the CDR3. V lost 4 bases to trimming and J lost 7 bases, with 13 bases between them. Germline V CDR1 and CDR2: MDHEN, SYDVKM. The CDR3 loop is CASSSNRLAGYTF. In DNA, the CDR3 is TGTGCCAGCAGTTCGAACAGGCTGGCTGGCTACACCTTC.

The chain links TRBV7-9 to TRBJ2-5; TRBD1 matches at 8 bases. The CDR3 totals 15 residues. CDR1 is SEHNR and CDR2 is FQNEAQ in the germline V gene (reference sequence). Trimming took 1 base from V and 5 from J; bases not matched to a gene: 6. In DNA, the CDR3 is TGTGCCAGCAGCTTAGACAGGGGGTTCGGGGAGACCCAGTACTTC. Protein: CASSLDRGFGETQYF. The full variable domain, in which reference TRBV7-9 and TRBJ2-5 provide the parts outside the CDR3, is DTGVSQNPRHKITKRGQNVTFRCDPISEHNRLYWYRQTLGQGPEFLTYFQNEAQLEKSRLLSDRFSAERPKGSFSTLEIQRTEQGDSAMYLCASSLDRGFGETQYFGPGTRLLVL.

The V gene is TRBV30, the J gene TRBJ2-1; no firm D call. V lost 7 bases, J lost 0 bases, and 16 bases lay in between. The CDR3 spans 15 residues. CDR1 is GTSNPN, CDR2 SVGIG, per germline (reference sequence). CDR3 in amino acids: CALQISTSSYNEQFF. CDR3 sequence (DNA): TGTGCCTTACAGATCTCTACAAGCTCCTACAATGAGCAGTTCTTC.

This rearrangement joins TRBV10-2 to TRBJ2-6, with 7 positions matching TRBD1. V lost 6 bases, J lost 2 bases, and 4 bases stayed unmatched. The CDR3 sequence is 15 residues long. Germline values: CDR1 WSHSY, CDR2 SAAADI. The DNA of the CDR3 is TGCGCCAGCAGGGATGACAGGGCTGGGGCCAACGTCCTGACTTTC. Translated, it gives CASRDDRAGANVLTF.

The chain's CDR3 is CASSYADRGRKNTEAFF. The CDR3 nucleotides read TGTGCCAGCAGTTACGCCGACAGGGGGCGAAAGAACACTGAAGCTTTCTTT. The chain has TRBV6-2 or TRBV6-3 and TRBJ1-1; TRBD1 matches at 10 bases. The CDR3 is 17 residues long. Germline V lookup: CDR1 MNHEY, CDR2 SVGEGT. J gave up 1 base and V 2 bases, and 7 bases lay outside the gene matches.

The V and J genes are TRBV29-1 and TRBJ1-2, with D perhaps matching TRBD1 (6 bases). The V gene's germline CDR1 is SQVTM and CDR2 ANQGSEA. CDR3 size: 13 residues. Trimming took off 3 bases at V and 4 bases at J, with 12 bases between the two ends. The CDR3 DNA sequence: TGCAGCGTTGAGGGGGCAGGGCTCTATGGCTACACCTTC. The encoded protein is CSVEGAGLYGYTF.

This clone was seen only a few times. V gene TRBV19 combines with J gene TRBJ2-2; maybe TRBD1 (6 bases). This CDR3 is built from 13 residues. V lost 6 bases and J 4 bases, leaving 9 bases between the germline ends. The V gene's germline CDR1 is LNHDA and CDR2 SQIVND (reference sequence). CDR3 sequence: CASRRGGTGELFF. CDR3 sequence (DNA): TGTGCCAGTAGGAGAGGGGGCACCGGGGAGCTGTTTTTT.

This chain joins TRBV2 and TRBJ1-5; D is uncertain. Trimming took 7 bases from V and 3 from J, leaving 13 bases between them. The CDR3 loop spans 14 amino acids. Germline CDR1 SNHLY, CDR2 FYNNEI. The CDR3 loop reads CASNERLANQPQHF. In DNA form, the CDR3 reads TGTGCCAGCAATGAGCGGCTGGCCAATCAGCCCCAGCATTTT.

This clone has just a few counts. The rearrangement joins TRBV27 to TRBJ2-1; weak D call: TRBD1 (6 bases). CDR3 length: 17 amino acids. Germline V CDR1 and CDR2: MNHEY, SMNVEV (reference sequence). Trimming left V 5 bases short and J 4 bases short, with 21 bases between. The CDR3 region is CASSTHWPGHPYNEQFF. The CDR3 bases are TGTGCCAGCAGTACTCACTGGCCGGGACACCCTTACAATGAGCAGTTCTTC.

This clone was counted between two and nine times. The genes are TRBV7-2 and TRBJ2-7; D is perhaps TRBD1 (6 bases). Germline loops: CDR1 SGHTA, CDR2 FQGNSA. There are 16 residues in the CDR3. Trimming removed 4 bases at V and 9 bases at J, with 25 bases between. This CDR3 is CASSSAQGMLTFVQYF. CDR3 DNA sequence: TGTGCCAGCAGCTCCGCACAGGGAATGTTAACGTTTGTGCAGTACTTC.

The chain employs TRBV6-5 and TRBJ1-1; tentative D call: TRBD1 (5 bases). Between the trimmed V and J ends, which lost 4 bases and 1 base, there was a span of 13 bases. CDR1 and CDR2 (germline): MNHEY, SVGAGI. This CDR3 contains 15 residues. This CDR3 reads CASSFSGRANTEAFF. CDR3 sequence (DNA): TGTGCCAGCAGTTTCTCAGGGAGGGCGAACACTGAAGCTTTCTTT.

This clone was recorded once. The genes are TRBV10-3 and TRBJ2-3; tentatively, D is TRBD2 (6 bases). The CDR3 is 13 residues long. Germline-derived CDR1 and CDR2 are ENHRY and SYGVKD. V gave up 6 bases and J gave up 2 bases, with 9 bases separating them. CDR3 sequence reads: CAIRGTHTDTQYF. The DNA of the CDR3 is TGTGCCATCAGGGGGACTCACACAGATACGCAGTATTTT.

This clone occurred a few times. This chain links TRBV4-3 with TRBJ2-7; D remains unclear. V lost 0 bases and J 1 base, leaving 7 bases between the germline ends. This CDR3 contains 14 residues. The V gene's germline CDR1 is LGHNA and CDR2 YSLEER. CDR3 DNA: TGCGCCAGCAGCCAAGAATTACTATCCTACGAGCAGTACTTC. Residues: CASSQELLSYEQYF.